This T cell receptor beta chain was identified during a study of response to subunit inactivated influenza vaccine. Each CDR3 protein gets one entry after TCRdb re-called the RT-PCR reads with MiXCR. The sample lists 530,000 or so distinct CDR3 sequences; over 25% were seen once. With 2 bases clipped from V and 12 bases from J, the junction kept 6 bases outside the gene matches. CDR3 size: 14 residues. From germline, CDR1 is LGHDT and CDR2 YNNKEL (reference sequence). This sequence originates from a man over 45 who received an inactivated influenza vaccine. This sample comprised CD4+ T cells sorted from PBMCs, obtained around 5 days after vaccination. This chain uses TRBV3-1 with TRBJ2-3; 12 bases fit TRBD2. The DNA for the CDR3 is TGTGCCAGCAGCCAAACCCAGACTAGCGGGAGACAGTATTTT. Its protein product is CASSQTQTSGRQYF.